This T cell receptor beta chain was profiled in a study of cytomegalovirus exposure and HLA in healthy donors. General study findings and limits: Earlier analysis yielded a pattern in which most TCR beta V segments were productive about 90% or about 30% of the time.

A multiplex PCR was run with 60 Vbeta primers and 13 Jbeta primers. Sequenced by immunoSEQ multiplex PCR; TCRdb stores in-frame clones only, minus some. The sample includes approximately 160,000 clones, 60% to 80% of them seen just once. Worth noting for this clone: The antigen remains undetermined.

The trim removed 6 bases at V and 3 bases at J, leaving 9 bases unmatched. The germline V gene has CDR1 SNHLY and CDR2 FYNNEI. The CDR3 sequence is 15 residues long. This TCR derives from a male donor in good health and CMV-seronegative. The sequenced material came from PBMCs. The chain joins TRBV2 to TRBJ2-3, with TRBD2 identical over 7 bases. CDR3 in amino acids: CASRSSGGTTDTQYF. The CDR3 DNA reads TGTGCCAGCAGGTCTAGCGGAGGGACGACAGATACGCAGTATTTT.